What follows describes a single T cell receptor beta chain. The record originates from a study of blood T cell repertoires in COVID-19. Across the whole study: Samples came from the United States, Italy and Spain, spanning acute and convalescent COVID-19. Sample material is recorded as cDNA or gDNA derived from T cells, B-cell-depleted T cells, or PBMCs.

In the original processing: From reference gene primer amplification, estimates of nucleated cell counts were derived. Clones were sequenced by immunoSEQ multiplex PCR, and TCRdb holds only the in-frame ones, with some missing. V and J calls and clone size come straight from that table; D and trimming were deduced from the DNA. The sample records approximately 88,000 clones, less than 85% being singletons. Germline CDR1 LGHNT, CDR2 FRNRAP. The V end was cut by 7 bases, the J end by 2 bases, with 5 bases between. The CDR3 sequence is 11 residues long. Input material: peripheral blood. The source of this sequence is a woman of 80 years or more with acute or convalescent COVID-19. The chain combines TRBV12-5 with TRBJ2-5, with D unclear. The CDR3 is CASATQETQYF. CDR3 nucleotides: TGTGCTAGTGCCACACAAGAGACCCAGTACTTC.